This T cell receptor (beta chain) came from a study of breast tumors, draining lymph nodes, adjacent tissues. Breast cancer patients provided tissue from their axillary draining lymph nodes. In TCRdb, the multiplex PCR reads were re-called with MiXCR into one record per CDR3 protein. Seen here are approximately 250,000 distinct CDR3 sequences, nearly 35% observed once, and the top ten hold approximately 3.6%. General study findings and limits: Findings are consistent with lymph node origin and intratumoral expansion of most tumor T cells.

In germline, CDR1 is DFQATT, CDR2 SNEGSKA (reference sequence). The CDR3 spans 16 residues. Unmatched junction bases numbered 14, after V lost 5 bases and J lost 4 bases. This clonotype was counted a few times. Its antigen is unidentified. A much larger clone lies one base from this, so it may be a read error. The chain is built from TRBV20-1 and TRBJ2-7, with 10 nucleotides matching TRBD2. Sequenced: axillary lymph node tissue. The clonotype comes from a female donor with breast cancer. Some clones in this sample may be carry-over from other donors' samples. CDR3 region: CSASPSGGLSSYEQYF. In DNA, the CDR3 is TGCAGTGCTTCGCCTAGCGGGGGCCTTTCGTCGTACGAGCAGTACTTC.